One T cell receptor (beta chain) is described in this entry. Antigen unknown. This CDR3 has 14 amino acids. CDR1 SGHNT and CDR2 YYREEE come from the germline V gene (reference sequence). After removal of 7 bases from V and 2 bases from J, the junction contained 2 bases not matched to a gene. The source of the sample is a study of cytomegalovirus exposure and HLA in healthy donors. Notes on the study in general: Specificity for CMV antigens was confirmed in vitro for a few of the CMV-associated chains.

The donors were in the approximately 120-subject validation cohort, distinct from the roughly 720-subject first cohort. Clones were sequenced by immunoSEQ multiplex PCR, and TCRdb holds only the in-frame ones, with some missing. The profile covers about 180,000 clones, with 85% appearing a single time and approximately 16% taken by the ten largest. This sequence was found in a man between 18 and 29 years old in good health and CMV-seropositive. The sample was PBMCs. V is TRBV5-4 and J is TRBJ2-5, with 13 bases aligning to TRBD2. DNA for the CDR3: TGTGCCAGCCGGACTAGCGGGGGTCAAGAGACCCAGTACTTC. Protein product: CASRTSGGQETQYF.